A selection of T cell receptor beta chains follows, all from one sample in a study of blood T cells in healthy people across ages. TCRdb used MiXCR to reprocess the 5' RACE reads, holding one entry per CDR3 protein. The table lists under 750,000 distinct CDR3 sequences, under 55% of them singletons, with around 24% in the top ten. Sequencing was done on a sample of blood. The source of these receptors is an older man in good health. Both conserved end residues are part of each CDR3. The D gene is left open where the match is weak. Some rows mark clone size as missing; the rest say once, few, many or name a class of expanded clone.

J | V | size | D | CDR3 | DNA
TRBJ2-1 | TRBV2 | . | TRBD2 | CASSEWGGRSYNEQFF | TGTGCCAGCAGTGAATGGGGCGGGAGGTCCTACAATGAGCAGTTCTTC
TRBJ2-3 | TRBV6-6 | many | . | CASSYSRSVRTDTQYF | TGTGCCAGCAGTTACTCGCGAAGCGTTCGCACAGATACGCAGTATTTT
TRBJ1-2 | TRBV6-5 | many | . | CASSRRADGYYGYTF | TGTGCCAGCAGCCGAAGAGCCGACGGTTACTATGGCTACACCTTC
TRBJ2-2 | TRBV29-1 | . | TRBD1 | CSARGQTGTGELFF | TGCAGCGCCAGGGGGCAAACGGGGACCGGGGAGCTGTTTTTT
TRBJ2-7 | TRBV7-2 | few | TRBD2 | CASTSLAPPGGAYEQYF | TGTGCCAGCACTTCTTTGGCCCCGCCGGGGGGAGCGTACGAGCAGTACTTC
TRBJ2-4 | TRBV5-6 | few | . | CASSDGLERAKNIQYF | TGTGCCAGCAGCGATGGCCTGGAAAGGGCCAAAAACATTCAGTACTTC
TRBJ2-7 | TRBV7-9 | . | . | CASSFWGLAGEQYF | TGTGCCAGCAGCTTTTGGGGGCTAGCAGGCGAGCAGTACTTC
TRBJ1-2 | TRBV4-3 | few | . | CASSQITGNYGYTF | TGCGCCAGCAGCCAAATAACAGGGAACTATGGCTACACCTTC
TRBJ1-2 | TRBV30 | . | TRBD1 | CAWIQLQGRYGCTF | TGTGCCTGGATTCAATTACAGGGGAGGTATGGCTGCACCTTC
TRBJ2-7 | TRBV27 | few | . | CASSFLQGPAGYEQYF | TGTGCCAGCAGTTTCTTACAGGGTCCCGCGGGCTACGAGCAGTACTTC
TRBJ2-4 | TRBV7-9 | few | . | CASSVSGAKNIQYF | TGTGCCAGCAGCGTAAGTGGAGCCAAAAACATTCAGTACTTC
TRBJ1-2 | TRBV18 | . | . | CASSPIREGTNYGYTF | TGTGCCAGCTCACCAATCCGGGAGGGAACGAACTATGGCTACACCTTC
TRBJ2-1 | TRBV6-2/TRBV6-3 | . | . | CASRDGTFAGNEQFF | TGTGCCAGCAGGGACGGGACCTTCGCTGGGAATGAGCAGTTCTTC
TRBJ2-1 | TRBV20-1 | many | TRBD2 | CSARGLAEKQFF | TGCAGTGCTAGAGGACTAGCGGAGAAGCAGTTCTTC
TRBJ2-1 | TRBV5-5 | . | TRBD1 | CACSLDPGQGAAEQFF | TGTGCCTGCAGCTTGGACCCGGGACAGGGGGCGGCTGAGCAGTTCTTC
TRBJ2-1 | TRBV6-5 | few | . | CASSYSPAYNEQFF | TGTGCCAGCAGTTACTCGCCAGCCTACAATGAGCAGTTCTTC
TRBJ2-5 | TRBV4-3 | . | . | CASSQDLSRGQETQYF | TGCGCCAGCAGCCAAGATCTCTCGCGGGGTCAAGAGACCCAGTACTTC
TRBJ2-1 | TRBV28 | . | . | CASSPDRVKHEQFF | TGTGCCAGCAGCCCGGACCGGGTTAAGCATGAGCAGTTCTTC
TRBJ2-4 | TRBV7-2 | few | . | CASSRVQTGGLDIQYF | TGTGCCAGCAGCCGCGTCCAGACAGGAGGTTTGGACATTCAGTACTTC
TRBJ2-1 | TRBV7-8 | once | TRBD2 | CASLGTSGRLSYNEQFF | TGTGCCAGTCTTGGGACTAGCGGGAGACTGTCCTACAATGAGCAGTTCTTC
TRBJ2-7 | TRBV7-6 | . | . | CASRSSAGTDEQYF | TGTGCCAGCAGGTCCTCGGCAGGGACCGACGAGCAGTACTTC
TRBJ2-1 | TRBV20-1 | . | . | CSVRGRRAGSEQFF | TGCAGTGTCAGAGGCAGAAGGGCGGGCAGTGAGCAGTTCTTC
TRBJ1-1 | TRBV7-9 | . | . | CASSPDGLVPGRGMNTEAFF | TGTGCCAGCAGCCCAGACGGATTGGTCCCGGGACGGGGAATGAACACTGAAGCTTTCTTT
TRBJ2-7 | TRBV28 | . | TRBD2 | CASSLSSGRHEQYF | TGTGCCAGCAGTTTAAGTAGCGGGAGACACGAGCAGTACTTC
TRBJ1-1 | TRBV7-2 | few | TRBD1 | CASSQGARNTEAFF | TGTGCCAGCAGCCAGGGGGCCAGGAACACTGAAGCTTTCTTT
TRBJ2-3 | TRBV25-1 | few | TRBD1 | CASSEGAGGQYF | TGTGCCAGCAGTGAAGGGGCAGGGGGGCAGTATTTT
TRBJ2-7 | TRBV20-1 | many | . | CSASGAAEQYF | TGCAGTGCTAGCGGTGCGGCCGAGCAGTACTTC
TRBJ2-5 | TRBV7-2 | few | TRBD2 | CASSLLAGDQQYF | TGTGCCAGCAGCTTACTAGCGGGAGACCAGCAGTACTTC
TRBJ1-2 | TRBV5-5 | . | . | CASSLVNTINYGYTF | TGTGCCAGCAGCTTGGTCAACACCATTAACTATGGCTACACCTTC
TRBJ1-1 | TRBV7-2 | . | . | CASSTGTINTEAFF | TGTGCCAGCAGCACGGGGACCATAAACACTGAAGCTTTCTTT
TRBJ2-4 | TRBV2 | . | TRBD1 | CASRPRQGAGKNIQYF | TGTGCCAGCAGACCGAGACAGGGGGCGGGCAAAAACATTCAGTACTTC
TRBJ2-5 | TRBV20-1 | . | . | CSAEFSGQETQYF | TGCAGTGCTGAGTTTAGCGGCCAAGAGACCCAGTACTTC
TRBJ2-5 | TRBV12-3/TRBV12-4 | few | TRBD2 | CASSGLAVETQYF | TGTGCCAGCAGTGGACTAGCTGTCGAGACCCAGTACTTC
TRBJ1-2 | TRBV20-1 | . | . | CSAMVRNYGYTF | TGCAGTGCTATGGTCCGAAACTATGGCTACACCTTC
TRBJ2-2 | TRBV29-1 | few | . | CSALKSEGGELFF | TGCAGCGCACTAAAGAGTGAGGGCGGGGAGCTGTTTTTT
TRBJ2-1 | TRBV7-9 | once | . | CASSPIGTACNEQFF | TGTGCCAGCAGCCCAATCGGGACTGCCTGCAATGAGCAGTTCTTC
TRBJ2-1 | TRBV24-1 | . | TRBD1 | CATGTGDYNEQFF | TGTGCCACCGGGACAGGCGACTACAATGAGCAGTTCTTC
TRBJ1-4 | TRBV9 | . | . | CASSVDSAGAEKLFF | TGTGCCAGCAGCGTAGATTCGGCAGGGGCTGAAAAACTGTTTTTT
TRBJ1-5 | TRBV2 | . | . | CASSVIGLQAQHF | TGTGCCAGCAGTGTCATCGGCCTCCAGGCCCAGCATTTT
TRBJ2-1 | TRBV5-1 | . | TRBD1 | CASSLADRGVNNEQFF | TGCGCCAGCAGCTTGGCGGACAGGGGTGTAAACAATGAGCAGTTCTTC
TRBJ2-1 | TRBV3-1 | once | TRBD2 | CASSAGTSVPNGQFF | TGTGCCAGCAGCGCCGGGACTAGCGTCCCCAATGGGCAGTTCTTC
TRBJ1-2 | TRBV10-3 | few | TRBD1 | CAISAQGALGGYTF | TGTGCCATCAGTGCCCAGGGGGCTCTTGGTGGCTACACCTTC
TRBJ2-7 | TRBV5-1 | few | . | CASSLNKEGQYF | TGCGCCAGCAGCTTGAACAAAGAGGGGCAGTACTTC
TRBJ2-1 | TRBV19 | . | . | CASIHRVGSYNEQFF | TGTGCCAGTATCCACAGGGTTGGCTCCTACAATGAGCAGTTCTTC
TRBJ2-1 | TRBV4-1 | . | TRBD1 | CASSPGTAYNERYF | TGCGCCAGCAGCCCCGGGACAGCATACAATGAGCGGTACTTC
TRBJ1-1 | TRBV2 | . | . | CASSPQGTTEAFF | TGTGCCAGCAGCCCACAGGGTACCACTGAAGCTTTCTTT
TRBJ2-1 | TRBV12-3/TRBV12-4 | . | TRBD2 | CASGPLAGYLQEQFF | TGTGCCAGTGGGCCCCTAGCGGGATACCTCCAGGAGCAGTTCTTC
TRBJ1-1 | TRBV6-5 | few | . | CASSYRQLNTEAFF | TGTGCCAGCAGTTACCGACAGCTAAACACTGAAGCTTTCTTT
TRBJ1-2 | TRBV13 | . | TRBD1 | CASSLRKQGQWVDGYTF | TGTGCCAGCAGCTTACGTAAACAGGGACAGTGGGTTGATGGCTACACCTTC
TRBJ2-1 | TRBV6-1 | . | . | CASSGGPYNEQYF | TGTGCCAGCAGTGGGGGTCCCTACAATGAGCAGTACTTT
TRBJ1-6 | TRBV5-1 | . | . | CASSRNGEGSPLHF | TGCGCCAGCAGCCGCAACGGAGAGGGCTCACCCCTCCACTTT
TRBJ2-7 | TRBV27 | few | . | CASSLWGPTYEQYF | TGTGCCAGCAGTTTATGGGGACCGACTTACGAGCAGTACTTC
TRBJ2-7 | TRBV12-5 | . | TRBD1 | CASALGTGREQYF | TGTGCTAGTGCCCTGGGGACAGGGCGCGAGCAGTACTTC
TRBJ2-5 | TRBV11-1 | many | TRBD2 | CASSLGAGEQYF | TGTGCCAGCAGCTTAGGCGCGGGAGAGCAGTACTTC
TRBJ1-2 | TRBV20-1 | . | . | CSASPGAAYGYTF | TGCAGTGCTAGTCCAGGGGCGGCCTATGGCTACACCTTC
TRBJ1-1 | TRBV5-5 | . | TRBD1 | CASSGQGRNTEAFF | TGTGCCAGCAGCGGACAGGGCCGCAACACTGAAGCTTTCTTT
TRBJ2-1 | TRBV20-1 | . | TRBD2 | CSARILAGNSYNEQFF | TGCAGTGCTAGAATTTTAGCGGGCAACTCCTACAATGAGCAGTTCTTC
TRBJ2-3 | TRBV10-3 | few | . | CAISEAVGGGTDTQYF | TGTGCCATCAGTGAGGCGGTGGGGGGTGGCACAGATACGCAGTATTTT
TRBJ2-3 | TRBV29-1 | . | TRBD2 | CSVASGLSTDTQYF | TGCAGCGTTGCTAGCGGCCTGAGCACAGATACGCAGTATTTT